This record concerns one T cell receptor (beta chain) sequence. The data belong to a study of blood T cell repertoires in COVID-19. Across the whole study: T cells, B-cell-depleted T cells, or PBMCs provided the cDNA or gDNA that served as material.

The V gene's germline CDR1 is SEHNR and CDR2 FQNEAQ (reference sequence). V was shortened by 3 bases and J by 5 bases, with 17 bases between the two germline ends. The CDR3 consists of 16 residues. Original handling: Estimated nucleated cell counts came from reference gene primer amplification. Clones were sequenced by immunoSEQ multiplex PCR, and TCRdb holds only the in-frame ones, with some missing. D and trimming come from the DNA, and the V and J calls and clone size come from that table. The sample has hundreds of thousands of clones, approximately 86% seen once; the top ten hold approximately 2%.

V is TRBV7-9 and J is TRBJ2-1; D is possibly TRBD1 (7 bases). The source of this sequence is a woman aged 25 to 39 who had recovered from COVID-19. Sequenced material: peripheral blood. The CDR3 sequence is CASSFWAGGLNNEQFF. The CDR3 DNA reads TGTGCCAGCAGCTTTTGGGCAGGGGGGCTAAACAATGAGCAGTTCTTC.